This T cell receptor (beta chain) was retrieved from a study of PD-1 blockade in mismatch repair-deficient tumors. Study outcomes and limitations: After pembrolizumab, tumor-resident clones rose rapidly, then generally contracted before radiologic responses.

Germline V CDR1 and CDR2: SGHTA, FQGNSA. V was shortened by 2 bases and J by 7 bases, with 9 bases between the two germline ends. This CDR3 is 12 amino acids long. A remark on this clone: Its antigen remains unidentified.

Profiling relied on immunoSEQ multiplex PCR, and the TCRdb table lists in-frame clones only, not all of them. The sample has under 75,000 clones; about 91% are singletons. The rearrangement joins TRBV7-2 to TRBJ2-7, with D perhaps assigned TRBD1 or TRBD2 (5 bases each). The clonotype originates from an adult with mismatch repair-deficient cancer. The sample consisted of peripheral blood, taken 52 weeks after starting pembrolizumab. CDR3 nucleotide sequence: TGTGCCAGCAGCTTATCGTGGGGGGAGCAGTACTTC. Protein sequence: CASSLSWGEQYF.